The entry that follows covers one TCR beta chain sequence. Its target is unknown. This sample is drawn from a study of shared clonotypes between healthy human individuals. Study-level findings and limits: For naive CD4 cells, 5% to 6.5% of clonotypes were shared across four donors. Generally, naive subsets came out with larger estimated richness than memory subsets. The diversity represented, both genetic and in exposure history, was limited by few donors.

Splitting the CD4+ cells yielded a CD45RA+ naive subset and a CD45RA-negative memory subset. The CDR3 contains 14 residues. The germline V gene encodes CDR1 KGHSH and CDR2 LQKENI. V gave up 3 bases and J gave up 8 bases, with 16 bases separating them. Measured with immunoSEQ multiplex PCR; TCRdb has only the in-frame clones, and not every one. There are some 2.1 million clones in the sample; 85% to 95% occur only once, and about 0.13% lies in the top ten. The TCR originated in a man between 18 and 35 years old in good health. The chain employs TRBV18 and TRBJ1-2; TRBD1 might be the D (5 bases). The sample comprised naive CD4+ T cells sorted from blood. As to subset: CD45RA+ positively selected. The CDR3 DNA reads TGTGCCAGCTCACCCCAACAGGAAGTGAGAGGCTACACCTTC. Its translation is CASSPQQEVRGYTF. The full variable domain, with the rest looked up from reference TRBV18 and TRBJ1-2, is NAGVMQNPRHLVRRRGQEARLRCSPMKGHSHVYWYRQLPEEGLKFMVYLQKENIIDESGMPKERFSAEFPKEGPSILRIQQVVRGDSAAYFCASSPQQEVRGYTFGSGTRLTVV.